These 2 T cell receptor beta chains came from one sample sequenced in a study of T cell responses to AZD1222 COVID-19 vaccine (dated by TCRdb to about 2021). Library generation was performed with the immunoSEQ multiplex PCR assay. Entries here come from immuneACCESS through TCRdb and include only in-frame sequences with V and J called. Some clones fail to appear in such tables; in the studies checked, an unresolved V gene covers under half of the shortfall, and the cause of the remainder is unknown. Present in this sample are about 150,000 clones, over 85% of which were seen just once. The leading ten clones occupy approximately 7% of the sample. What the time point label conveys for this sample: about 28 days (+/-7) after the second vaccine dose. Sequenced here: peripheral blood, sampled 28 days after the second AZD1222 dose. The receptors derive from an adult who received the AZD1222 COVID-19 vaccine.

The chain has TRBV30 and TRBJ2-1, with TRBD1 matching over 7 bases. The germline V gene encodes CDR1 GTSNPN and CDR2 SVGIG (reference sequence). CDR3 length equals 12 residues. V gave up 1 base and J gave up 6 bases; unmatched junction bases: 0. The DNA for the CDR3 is TGTGCCTGGAGTGCAGGGGGCAATGAGCAGTTCTTC. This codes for CAWSAGGNEQFF.

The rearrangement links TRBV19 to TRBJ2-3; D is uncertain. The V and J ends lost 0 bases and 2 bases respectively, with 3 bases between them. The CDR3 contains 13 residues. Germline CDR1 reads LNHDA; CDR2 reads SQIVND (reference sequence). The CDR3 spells CASSIEITDTQYF. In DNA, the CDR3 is TGTGCCAGTAGTATAGAAATCACAGATACGCAGTATTTT.